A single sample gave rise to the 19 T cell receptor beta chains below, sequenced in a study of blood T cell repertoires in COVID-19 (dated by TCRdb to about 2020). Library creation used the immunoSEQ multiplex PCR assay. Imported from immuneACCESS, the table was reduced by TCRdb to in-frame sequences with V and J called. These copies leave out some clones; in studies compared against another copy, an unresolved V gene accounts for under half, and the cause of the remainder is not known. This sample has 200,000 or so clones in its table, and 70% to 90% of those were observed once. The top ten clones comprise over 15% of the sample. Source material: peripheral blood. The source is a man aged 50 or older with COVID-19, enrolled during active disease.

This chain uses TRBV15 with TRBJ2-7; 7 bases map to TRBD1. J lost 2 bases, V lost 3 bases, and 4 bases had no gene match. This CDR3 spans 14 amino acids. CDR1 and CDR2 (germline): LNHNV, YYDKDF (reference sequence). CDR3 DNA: TGTGCCACCAGCAGCCCCGACAGGGCCTACGAGCAGTACTTC. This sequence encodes CATSSPDRAYEQYF.

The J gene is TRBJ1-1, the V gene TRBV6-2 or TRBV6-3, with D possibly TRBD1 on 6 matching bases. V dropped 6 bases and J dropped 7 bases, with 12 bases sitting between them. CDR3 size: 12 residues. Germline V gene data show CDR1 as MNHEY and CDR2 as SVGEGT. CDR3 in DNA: TGTGCCAGCAGCCGCGGACAGAATGAAGCTTTCTTT. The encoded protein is CASSRGQNEAFF.

The CDR3: CASSLGGGRFYGYTF. The DNA for the CDR3 is TGTGCCAGCAGCTTGGGTGGGGGCAGATTCTATGGCTACACCTTC. The chain has TRBV5-4 and TRBJ1-2, with TRBD1 as a possible D gene (6 bases). Germline values: CDR1 SGHNT, CDR2 YYREEE (reference sequence). The CDR3 extends over 15 amino acids. The V gene lost 0 bases and the J gene lost 4 bases, with 13 bases spanning the gap.

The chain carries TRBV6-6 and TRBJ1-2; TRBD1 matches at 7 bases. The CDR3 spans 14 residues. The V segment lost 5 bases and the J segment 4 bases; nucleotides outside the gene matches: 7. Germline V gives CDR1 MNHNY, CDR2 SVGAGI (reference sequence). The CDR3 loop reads CASSAAGQPYGYTF. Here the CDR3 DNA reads TGTGCCAGCAGTGCCGCGGGACAGCCCTATGGCTACACCTTC.

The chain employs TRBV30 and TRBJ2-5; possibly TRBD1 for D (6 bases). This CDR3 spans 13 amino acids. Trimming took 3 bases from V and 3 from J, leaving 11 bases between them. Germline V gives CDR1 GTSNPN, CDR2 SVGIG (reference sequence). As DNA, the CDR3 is TGTGCCTGGAGCAGGGGAAGGGAAGAGACCCAGTACTTC. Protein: CAWSRGREETQYF.

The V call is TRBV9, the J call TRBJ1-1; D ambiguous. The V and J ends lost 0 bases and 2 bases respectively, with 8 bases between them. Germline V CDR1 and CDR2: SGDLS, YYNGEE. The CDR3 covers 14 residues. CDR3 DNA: TGTGCCAGCAGCGTAGACTTGGTTAACACTGAAGCTTTCTTT. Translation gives CASSVDLVNTEAFF.

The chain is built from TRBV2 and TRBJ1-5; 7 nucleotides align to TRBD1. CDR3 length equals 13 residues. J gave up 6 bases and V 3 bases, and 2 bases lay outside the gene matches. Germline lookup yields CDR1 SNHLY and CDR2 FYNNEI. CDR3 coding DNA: TGTGCCAGCAGTGACAGGGGGTCTCAGCCCCAGCATTTT. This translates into CASSDRGSQPQHF.

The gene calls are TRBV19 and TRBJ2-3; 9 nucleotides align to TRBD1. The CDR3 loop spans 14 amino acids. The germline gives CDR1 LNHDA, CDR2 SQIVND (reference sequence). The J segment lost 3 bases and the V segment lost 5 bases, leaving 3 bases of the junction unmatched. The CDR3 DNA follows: TGTGCCAGTAGTGAGGACAGGGGAACAGATACGCAGTATTTT. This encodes CASSEDRGTDTQYF.

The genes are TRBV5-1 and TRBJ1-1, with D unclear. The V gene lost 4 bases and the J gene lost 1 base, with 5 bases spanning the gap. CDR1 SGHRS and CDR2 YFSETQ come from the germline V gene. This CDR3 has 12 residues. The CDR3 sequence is CASSPSNTEAFF. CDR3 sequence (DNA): TGCGCCAGCAGCCCGTCGAACACTGAAGCTTTCTTT.

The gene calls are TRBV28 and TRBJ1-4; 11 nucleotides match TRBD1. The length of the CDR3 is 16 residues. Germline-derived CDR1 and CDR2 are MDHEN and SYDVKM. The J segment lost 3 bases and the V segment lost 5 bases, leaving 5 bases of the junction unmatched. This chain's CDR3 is CASSPGQGAPNEKLFF. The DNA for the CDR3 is TGTGCCAGCAGTCCTGGACAGGGGGCTCCTAATGAAAAACTGTTTTTT.

CDR3 residues: CASSEYPRSNTGELFF. The CDR3 DNA follows: TGTGCCAGCAGCGAGTACCCTCGATCGAACACCGGGGAGCTGTTTTTT. V gene TRBV7-2 combines with J gene TRBJ2-2, with no clear D. The germline CDR1 and CDR2 sequences are SGHTA and FQGNSA. This CDR3 has 16 residues. Trimming took off 5 bases at V and 0 bases at J, with 13 bases between the two ends.

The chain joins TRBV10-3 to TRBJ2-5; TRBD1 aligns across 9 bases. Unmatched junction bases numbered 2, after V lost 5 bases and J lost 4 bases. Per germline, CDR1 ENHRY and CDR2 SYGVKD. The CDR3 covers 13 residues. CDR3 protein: CAISLDRGETQYF. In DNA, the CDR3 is TGTGCCATCAGTCTGGACAGGGGAGAGACCCAGTACTTC.

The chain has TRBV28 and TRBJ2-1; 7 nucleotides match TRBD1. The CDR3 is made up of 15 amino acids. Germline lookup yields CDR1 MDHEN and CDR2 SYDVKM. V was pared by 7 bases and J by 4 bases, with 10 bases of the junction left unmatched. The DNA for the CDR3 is TGTGCCAGCACCCTTAGGACAGGCCATTACAATGAGCAGTTCTTC. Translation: CASTLRTGHYNEQFF.

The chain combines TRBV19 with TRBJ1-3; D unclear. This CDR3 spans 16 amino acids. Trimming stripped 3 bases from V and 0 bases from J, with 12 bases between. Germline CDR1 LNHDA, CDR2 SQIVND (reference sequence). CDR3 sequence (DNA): TGTGCCAGTAGTATGCCCAGAAGGAGCTCTGGAAACACCATATATTTT. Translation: CASSMPRRSSGNTIYF. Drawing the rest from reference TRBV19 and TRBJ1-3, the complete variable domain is DGGITQSPKYLFRKEGQNVTLSCEQNLNHDAMYWYRQDPGQGLRLIYYSQIVNDFQKGDIAEGYSVSREKKESFPLTVTSAQKNPTAFYLCASSMPRRSSGNTIYFGEGSWLTVV.

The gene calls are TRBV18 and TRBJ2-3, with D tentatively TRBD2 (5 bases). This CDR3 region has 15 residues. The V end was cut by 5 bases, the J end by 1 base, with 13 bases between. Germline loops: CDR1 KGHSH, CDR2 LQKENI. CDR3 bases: TGTGCCAGCTCAGTCCCCGTGGGAGGCACAGATACGCAGTATTTT. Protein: CASSVPVGGTDTQYF.

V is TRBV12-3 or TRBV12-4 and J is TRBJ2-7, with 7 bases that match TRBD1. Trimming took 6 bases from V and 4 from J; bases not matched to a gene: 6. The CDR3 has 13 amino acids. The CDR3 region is CASRPGTAYEQYF. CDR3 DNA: TGTGCCAGCAGACCCGGGACAGCTTACGAGCAGTACTTC.

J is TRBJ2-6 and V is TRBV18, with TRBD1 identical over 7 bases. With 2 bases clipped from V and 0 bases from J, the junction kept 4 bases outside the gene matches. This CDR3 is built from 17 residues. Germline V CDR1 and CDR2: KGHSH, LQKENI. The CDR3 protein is CASSPGQVHSGANVLTF. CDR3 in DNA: TGTGCCAGCTCACCAGGACAGGTCCACTCTGGGGCCAACGTCCTGACTTTC.

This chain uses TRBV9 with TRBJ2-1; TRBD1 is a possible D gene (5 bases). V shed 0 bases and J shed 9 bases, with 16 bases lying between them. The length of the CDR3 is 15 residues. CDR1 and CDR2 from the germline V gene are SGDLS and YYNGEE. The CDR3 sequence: CASSVVGATTSEQFF. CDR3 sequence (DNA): TGTGCCAGCAGCGTAGTTGGGGCGACCACAAGTGAGCAGTTCTTC.

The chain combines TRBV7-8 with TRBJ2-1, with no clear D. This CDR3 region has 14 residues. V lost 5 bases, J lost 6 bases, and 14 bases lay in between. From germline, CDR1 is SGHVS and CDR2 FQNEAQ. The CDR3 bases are TGTGCCAGCAGCCCAATGGAAGCGCGCAATGAGCAGTTCTTC. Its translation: CASSPMEARNEQFF. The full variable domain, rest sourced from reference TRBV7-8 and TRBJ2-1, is GAGVSQSPRYKVAKRGQDVALRCDPISGHVSLFWYQQALGQGPEFLTYFQNEAQLDKSGLPSDRFFAERPEGSVSTLKIQRTQQEDSAVYLCASSPMEARNEQFFGPGTRLTVL.